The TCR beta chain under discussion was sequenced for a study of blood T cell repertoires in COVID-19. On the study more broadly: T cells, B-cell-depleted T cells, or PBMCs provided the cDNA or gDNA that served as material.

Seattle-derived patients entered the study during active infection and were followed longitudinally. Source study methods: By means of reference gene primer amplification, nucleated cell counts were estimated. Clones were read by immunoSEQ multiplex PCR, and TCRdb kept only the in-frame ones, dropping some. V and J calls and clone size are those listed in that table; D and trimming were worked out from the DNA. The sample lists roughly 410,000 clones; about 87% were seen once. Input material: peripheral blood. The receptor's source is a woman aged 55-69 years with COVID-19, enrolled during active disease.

CDR3 in amino acids: CASRGGTVNTGELFF. The CDR3 region has the DNA TGCGCCAGCAGGGGGGGAACGGTGAACACCGGGGAGCTGTTTTTT. The chain employs TRBV5-1 and TRBJ2-2; possible D gene TRBD2, 6 bases. Trimming stripped 5 bases from V and 1 base from J, with 12 bases between. The CDR3 has 15 amino acids. From germline, CDR1 is SGHRS and CDR2 YFSETQ. Together with reference TRBV5-1 and TRBJ2-2, the CDR3 gives the full variable domain: KAGVTQTPRYLIKTRGQQVTLSCSPISGHRSVSWYQQTPGQGLQFLFEYFSETQRNKGNFPGRFSGRQFSNSRSEMNVSTLELGDSALYLCASRGGTVNTGELFFGEGSRLTVL.